This TCR beta chain was observed in a study of blood T cell repertoires in COVID-19 (dated by TCRdb to the early 2020s). For the study in its entirety: Samples covering the acute and convalescent phases of COVID-19 were provided by collaborators in the United States, Italy and Spain. The prospective study material was composed of cDNA or gDNA derived from T cells, B-cell-depleted T cells, or PBMCs. Deeply sampled blood TCRbeta repertoires from subjects exposed to, actively infected with, or recovered from COVID-19 were included in the dataset. The repertoires were made available in a free public database intended to serve as a resource for research on the immune response to SARS-CoV-2. The samples were drawn from two sources: the first 160 participants of the ongoing ImmuneRACE study, and 1,000 to 1,500 subjects contributed by 6 global collaborators. The sample metadata nearly always contained a de-identified subject ID, COVID-19 status, age in years and sex. Where available, HLA class I and class II types were taken from metadata supplied by the sample provider and were not determined by assay-based typing. Beyond this particular receptor, the publication reports: The amount of clinical and demographic metadata varied by source and participant and was provided uncurated.

Enrolling through a virtual design, the prospective study's participants ranged in age from roughly 18 to 90 years and lived across roughly 24 United States geographic areas. To assign participants to cohorts, the prospective study relied on clinical history that participants themselves reported in a screening survey and a study questionnaire. Exposed participants had been in contact with someone with a PCR-confirmed or clinician-diagnosed COVID-19 case within 2 weeks of study entry. Mobile phlebotomists in the prospective study collected whole blood, serum and a nasopharyngeal or oropharyngeal swab from every participant. Over a roughly two-month period, participants in the prospective study had the option of providing additional blood draws and questionnaires. Blood samples from the prospective study were shipped frozen or at room temperature prior to DNA extraction. TCRbeta CDR3 regions were amplified from genomic DNA using the immunoSEQ Assay, a bias-controlled multiplex PCR. As for the authors' bioinformatics: Within the assay, amplification of reference gene primers was used to estimate how many nucleated cells each sample contained. To quantify the absolute abundance of each unique TCRbeta CDR3 rearrangement, sequence reads were collapsed and filtered. For each sample, productive Simpson clonality was calculated as the square root of Simpson's diversity index across productive rearrangements. TCRdb holds this immuneACCESS table with in-frame rearrangements only. Some clones are missing; in checked studies, unresolved V genes explain under half, and the rest has no known cause. The D gene and trimming were derived from the DNA, and the V and J assignments and clone size from that table. The sample table shows 150,000 to 200,000 clones, and 60% to 80% are seen once. Around 15% of the sample comes from the top ten.

The V and J ends are trimmed by 4 bases and 11 bases, leaving 15 bases between them. Inclusive of the bounding cysteine and phenylalanine, the CDR3 is 13 residues long. Kept here is only the CDR3 DNA, which spans 39 bases and is read in frame from base 1. CDR1 and CDR2 are drawn from the germline V gene: MDHEN, SYDVKM. Details on this clone: The antigen this receptor binds is unknown. Base-call qualities are not available, and no considerably larger clone is one nucleotide away.

Sequenced material: PBMCs or T cells enriched from blood (not recorded which). The rearranged segments are TRBV28 and TRBJ1-5; too little of a D gene remains to name it. The origin of this receptor is a man aged 55 to 70 who had been exposed to COVID-19. The DNA is as follows: TGTGCCAGCAGTTGGGTCGGGTTGTCGGCCCAGCATTTT. Its protein reads: CASSWVGLSAQHF. The variable domain in full, with residues beyond the CDR3 obtained from the reference TRBV28 and TRBJ1-5 genes, is DVKVTQSSRYLVKRTGEKVFLECVQDMDHENMFWYRQDPGLGLRLIYFSYDVKMKEKGDIPEGYSVSREKKERFSLILESASTNQTSMYLCASSWVGLSAQHFGDGTRLSIL.